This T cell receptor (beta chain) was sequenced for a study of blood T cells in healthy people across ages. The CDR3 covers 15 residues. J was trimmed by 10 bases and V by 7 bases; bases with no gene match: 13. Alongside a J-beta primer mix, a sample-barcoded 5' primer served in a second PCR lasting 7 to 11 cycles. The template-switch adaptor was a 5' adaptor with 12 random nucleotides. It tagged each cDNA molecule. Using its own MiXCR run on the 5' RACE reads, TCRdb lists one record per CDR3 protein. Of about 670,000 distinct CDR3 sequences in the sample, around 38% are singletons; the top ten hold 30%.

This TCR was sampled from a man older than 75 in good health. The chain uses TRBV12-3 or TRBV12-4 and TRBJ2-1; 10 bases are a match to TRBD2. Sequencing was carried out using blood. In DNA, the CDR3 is TGTGCCAGCACTTGGGTGAGCGGGGGGGCGAGGGAGCAGTTCTTC. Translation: CASTWVSGGAREQFF.